The 10 T cell receptor beta chains presented below share a single source sample, sequenced in a study of cytomegalovirus exposure and HLA in healthy donors. The PCR ran on 60 Vbeta and 13 Jbeta primers. Some clones are missing from TCRdb's copy, which holds only in-frame ones; the method was immunoSEQ multiplex PCR. This table holds 150,000 or so clones. Sample: PBMCs. Source of these receptors: a woman aged 45-59 years in good health and CMV-seronegative.

This chain links TRBV7-9 with TRBJ2-7, with 7 bases lining up with TRBD1. The germline gives CDR1 SEHNR, CDR2 FQNEAQ (reference sequence). The CDR3 totals 14 residues. V lost 3 bases to trimming and J lost 0 bases; unmatched junction nucleotides: 2. The CDR3 protein is CASSLGQSSYEQYF. For the CDR3, the DNA is TGTGCCAGCAGCTTGGGACAGAGCTCCTACGAGCAGTACTTC.

The chain uses TRBV2 and TRBJ2-7; D is unclear. The CDR3 runs to 13 residues. V was shortened by 7 bases and J by 0 bases, with 10 bases between the two germline ends. Per the germline V gene, CDR1 is SNHLY and CDR2 is FYNNEI. The CDR3 DNA reads TGTGCCAGCAAGCTGACGGGCTCCTACGAGCAGTACTTC. Its protein is CASKLTGSYEQYF.

The chain couples TRBV7-2 to TRBJ1-2, with TRBD1 matching over 9 bases. CDR1 is SGHTA, CDR2 FQGNSA, per germline. The CDR3 extends over 17 amino acids. After removal of 1 base from V and 4 bases from J, the junction contained 10 bases not matched to a gene. The CDR3 is CASSLGVAGQGRYGYTF. As DNA, the CDR3 is TGTGCCAGCAGCTTAGGGGTAGCGGGACAGGGTCGCTATGGCTACACCTTC.

The chain uses TRBV5-1 and TRBJ1-2; a possible D gene is TRBD1 (5 bases). V lost 0 bases, J lost 4 bases, and 10 bases lay in between. Germline V gene data show CDR1 as SGHRS and CDR2 as YFSETQ. This CDR3 contains 14 residues. CDR3 sequence: CASSLATEFYGYTF. The CDR3 DNA reads TGCGCCAGCAGCTTGGCGACAGAGTTCTATGGCTACACCTTC.

The CDR3 DNA reads as TGTGCCAGCTCACTCGGGACAGGGAGATCATACAATCAGCCCCAGCATTTT. It codes for CASSLGTGRSYNQPQHF. The V gene is TRBV18, the J gene TRBJ1-5, with 9 bases that match TRBD1. This CDR3 is built from 17 residues. V dropped 4 bases and J dropped 3; count of bases not matched to a gene: 10. The germline V gene encodes CDR1 KGHSH and CDR2 LQKENI. Using reference TRBV18 and TRBJ1-5 for the parts outside the CDR3, the full variable domain is NAGVMQNPRHLVRRRGQEARLRCSPMKGHSHVYWYRQLPEEGLKFMVYLQKENIIDESGMPKERFSAEFPKEGPSILRIQQVVRGDSAAYFCASSLGTGRSYNQPQHFGDGTRLSIL.

The chain carries TRBV6-5 and TRBJ2-1; 7 bases agree with TRBD2. This CDR3 region has 13 residues. V trimming: 6 bases; J trimming: 5 bases; junction bases outside the gene matches: 4. The germline gives CDR1 MNHEY, CDR2 SVGAGI. CDR3 coding DNA: TGTGCCAGCAGGAAGAGCGGGAACAATGAGCAGTTCTTC. Translation: CASRKSGNNEQFF.

The chain is built from TRBV5-1 and TRBJ2-1; the match to TRBD1 covers 8 bases. This CDR3 comprises 15 residues. The ends lost 3 bases at V and 3 bases at J; junction bases unmatched: 5. CDR1 and CDR2 from the germline V gene are SGHRS and YFSETQ. This chain's CDR3 is CASSSGTGDYNEQFF. The CDR3, as DNA: TGCGCCAGCAGCTCTGGGACAGGAGACTACAATGAGCAGTTCTTC.

The V and J genes are TRBV18 and TRBJ2-7; TRBD2 aligns across 12 bases. This CDR3 is 14 amino acids long. V lost 6 bases to trimming and J lost 7 bases; unmatched junction nucleotides: 7. Per the germline V gene, CDR1 is KGHSH and CDR2 is LQKENI. The CDR3 bases are TGTGCCAGCTCGGCTAGCGGGGGGGCTCGGGAGCAGTACTTC. Translating it yields CASSASGGAREQYF.

The chain combines TRBV19 with TRBJ2-7, with 8 positions matching TRBD1. The CDR3 totals 15 residues. With V trimmed by 6 bases and J by 4 bases, 11 bases remained unmatched. CDR1 is LNHDA, CDR2 SQIVND, per germline (reference sequence). DNA for the CDR3: TGTGCCAGTAGCCTCGGACAGGGAATAAGATACGAGCAGTACTTC. This translates into CASSLGQGIRYEQYF.

On this clone itself: Other nucleotide sequences in the sample specify the same CDR3. V and J are TRBV18 and TRBJ2-1, with 13 positions matching TRBD2. After removal of 3 bases from V and 5 bases from J, the junction contained 1 base not matched to a gene. The CDR3 consists of 15 residues. Per germline, CDR1 KGHSH and CDR2 LQKENI. Here the CDR3 reads CASSPGLAGDNEQFF. The CDR3 nucleotides read TGTGCCAGCTCACCTGGACTAGCGGGGGACAATGAGCAGTTCTTC. The variable domain in full, completed from reference TRBV18 and TRBJ2-1, reads NAGVMQNPRHLVRRRGQEARLRCSPMKGHSHVYWYRQLPEEGLKFMVYLQKENIIDESGMPKERFSAEFPKEGPSILRIQQVVRGDSAAYFCASSPGLAGDNEQFFGPGTRLTVL.